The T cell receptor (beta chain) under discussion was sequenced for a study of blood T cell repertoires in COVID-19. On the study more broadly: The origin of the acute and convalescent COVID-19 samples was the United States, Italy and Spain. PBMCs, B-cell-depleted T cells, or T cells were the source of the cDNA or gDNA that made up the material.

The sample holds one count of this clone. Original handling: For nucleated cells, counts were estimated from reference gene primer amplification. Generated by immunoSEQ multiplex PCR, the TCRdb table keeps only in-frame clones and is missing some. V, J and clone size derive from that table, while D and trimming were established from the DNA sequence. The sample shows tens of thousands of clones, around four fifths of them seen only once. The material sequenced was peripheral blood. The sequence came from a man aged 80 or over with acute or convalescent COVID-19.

The CDR3 is CASRRTSGSNEQFF. The CDR3, as DNA: TGTGCCAGCAGGCGGACTAGCGGGAGTAATGAGCAGTTCTTC. This chain uses TRBV7-9 with TRBJ2-1, with TRBD2 identical over 13 bases. Germline CDR1 and CDR2: SEHNR and FQNEAQ (reference sequence). With 6 bases clipped from V and 7 bases from J, the junction kept 3 bases outside the gene matches. This CDR3 contains 14 residues.